A single T cell receptor beta chain is shown here with its context. Its antigen is not identified. Profiling relied on immunoSEQ multiplex PCR, and the TCRdb table lists in-frame clones only, not all of them. The repertoire holds some 19,000 clones, with 70% to 80% as singletons. This sample stems from a study of CD4 T cells in relation to SARS-CoV-2 and coronaviruses. As for the study in general: Controls used an HIV-1 Nef peptide pool or no peptide.

The unexposed donors gave CD4+ T cells in about 2010-2018, prior to COVID-19. Isolation of CD4+ T cells took place after about 10 days in culture. Testing used SARS-CoV-2 S/N and four cold-coronavirus spikes on unexposed-donor CD4+ T cells, cells permitting. Overall study results and limits: Compared with monoreactive clones, crossreactive clones showed significantly weaker SARS-CoV-2 expansion. No crossreactivity against non-spike viral proteins was tested here.

Trimming left V 1 base short and J 7 bases short, with 5 bases between. CDR1 is SGHAT and CDR2 is FQNNGV in the germline V gene. CDR3 length: 12 amino acids. This TCR came from a human donor in good health. The sequencing input was CD4+ T cells from PBMCs, cultured in vitro. The chain has TRBV11-2 and TRBJ2-1; D is unresolved. The CDR3 nucleotides are TGTGCCAGCAGCTTAGTTGGGAATGAGCAGTTCTTC. Protein sequence: CASSLVGNEQFF.